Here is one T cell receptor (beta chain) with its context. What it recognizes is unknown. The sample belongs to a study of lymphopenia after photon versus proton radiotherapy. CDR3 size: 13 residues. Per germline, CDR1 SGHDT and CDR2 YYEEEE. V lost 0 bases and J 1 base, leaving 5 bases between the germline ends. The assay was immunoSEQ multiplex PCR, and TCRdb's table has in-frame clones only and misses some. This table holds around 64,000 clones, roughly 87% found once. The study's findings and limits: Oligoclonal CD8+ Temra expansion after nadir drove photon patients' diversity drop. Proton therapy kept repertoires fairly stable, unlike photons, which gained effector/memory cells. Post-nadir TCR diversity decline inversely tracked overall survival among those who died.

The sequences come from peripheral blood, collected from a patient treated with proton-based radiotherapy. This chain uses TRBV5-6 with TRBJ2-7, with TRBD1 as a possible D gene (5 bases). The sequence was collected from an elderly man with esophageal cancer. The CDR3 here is CASSLGQSYEQYF. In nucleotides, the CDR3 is TGTGCCAGCAGCTTGGGACAGTCCTACGAGCAGTACTTC.